This T cell receptor beta chain was sequenced during a study of beta chain features in type 1 diabetes. CDR1 and CDR2 from the germline V gene are SGHRS and YFSETQ. Losses at the gene ends were 4 bases for V and 0 bases for J; bases not matched to a gene: 3. The CDR3 is made up of 16 amino acids. By way of CD45RO/CCR7/CD25/CD127/CD95/CD27, the CD4+ regulatory, stem cell-like memory, central memory and naive cells were sorted. Since all of the isolated RNA was reverse transcribed, expressed TCRB transcripts were what got sequenced. This table comes from immunoSEQ multiplex PCR, and its TCRdb copy is limited to in-frame clones, with some not included. This sample has 130,000 to 150,000 clones, with just over 9% found just once.

The chain uses TRBV5-1 and TRBJ2-1; the match to TRBD2 covers 11 bases. This TCR was recovered from a man between 18 and 29 years old in good health. Sequenced input: central memory CD4+ T cells from blood. The CDR3 sequence: CASSGSGGGSYNEQFF. CDR3 in DNA: TGCGCCAGCAGCGGTAGCGGGGGGGGCTCCTACAATGAGCAGTTCTTC. Based on the CDR3 plus reference TRBV5-1 and TRBJ2-1, the full variable domain is KAGVTQTPRYLIKTRGQQVTLSCSPISGHRSVSWYQQTPGQGLQFLFEYFSETQRNKGNFPGRFSGRQFSNSRSEMNVSTLELGDSALYLCASSGSGGGSYNEQFFGPGTRLTVL.